The 6 T cell receptor beta chains below all came from one sample that was sequenced in a study of blood T cell repertoires in COVID-19 (dated by TCRdb to 2020 to 2022). Libraries came from the immunoSEQ multiplex PCR assay. Sourced from immuneACCESS, this table was stored by TCRdb with only in-frame sequences that have V and J called. A share of the clones is absent; for the studies checked, an unresolved V gene accounts for under half, and the remainder has no known explanation. Recorded for this sample are 200,000 to 250,000 clones; approximately 86% of them occurred a single time. Of the sample, 1.4% to 1.5% is held by the ten largest clones. Material: peripheral blood. These receptors were taken from a man aged 18 to 29 with active or convalescent COVID-19.

This clone has a single count. The genes are TRBV3-1 (or the pseudogene TRBV3-2) and TRBJ1-2, with a possible D match to TRBD1 (6 bases). V was clipped by 4 bases and J by 1 base, with 10 bases between them. In germline, CDR1 is LGHDT, CDR2 YNNKEL (reference sequence). This CDR3 is built from 14 residues. DNA of the CDR3: TGTGCCAGCAGCCTGCAGGGGAATAACTATGGCTACACCTTC. The encoded protein is CASSLQGNNYGYTF.

This rearrangement joins TRBV28 to TRBJ2-2, with 8 bases fitting TRBD1. The CDR3 extends over 18 amino acids. V was pared by 3 bases and J by 5 bases, with 14 bases of the junction left unmatched. Germline V gene lookup returns CDR1 MDHEN and CDR2 SYDVKM. Here the CDR3 DNA reads TGTGCCAGCAGTTTGATTGTTGGGCAGGGGGCCGGGACCGGGGAGCTGTTTTTT. Translated, it gives CASSLIVGQGAGTGELFF.

V usage is TRBV19 and J usage is TRBJ2-1, with 7 bases aligning to TRBD2. The CDR3 extends over 17 amino acids. V lost 5 bases, J lost 0 bases, and 10 bases stayed unmatched. Germline assignment: CDR1 LNHDA and CDR2 SQIVND (reference sequence). The CDR3 spells CASSPKPRDYSYNEQFF. DNA for the CDR3: TGTGCCAGTAGTCCTAAACCTCGGGACTACTCCTACAATGAGCAGTTCTTC.

The CDR3 here is CASTSGTGASNTIYF. The CDR3 coding sequence is TGTGCCAGCACGTCCGGGACAGGGGCGTCAAACACCATATATTTT. The V call is TRBV5-6, the J call TRBJ1-3; 10 bases align to TRBD1. The CDR3 has 15 residues. V was clipped by 6 bases and J by 6 bases; unmatched bases: 9. Germline CDR1 SGHDT, CDR2 YYEEEE.

J is TRBJ2-5 and V is TRBV7-8; 7 bases align to TRBD2. CDR3 length equals 18 residues. Trimming removed 5 bases from V and 3 bases from J; junction bases left unmatched: 18. Germline V gene lookup returns CDR1 SGHVS and CDR2 FQNEAQ. The CDR3 loop is CASSPARLAARWEETQYF. The CDR3 nucleotides are TGTGCCAGCAGCCCGGCCCGGCTAGCGGCGAGATGGGAAGAGACCCAGTACTTC.

On this clone itself: Other DNA sequences of this sample code for an identical CDR3. The chain combines TRBV10-2 with TRBJ2-1, with 8 positions matching TRBD1. This CDR3 has 13 residues. Germline loops: CDR1 WSHSY, CDR2 SAAADI. With V trimmed by 3 bases and J by 7 bases, 2 bases remained unmatched. The CDR3 bases are TGCGCCAGCAGTGAACAGGGGGGTAATGAGCAGTTCTTC. Its translation: CASSEQGGNEQFF.